Below, 19 T cell receptor beta chains from the same sample are listed, as sequenced in a study of Ad26.COV2.S vaccination and SARS-CoV-2 variants. Sequencing used immunoSEQ multiplex PCR; TCRdb keeps in-frame clones, though not all of them. The sample shows more than 300,000 clones, about 85% of them seen only once. The treatment was: approximately 18 received Ad26.COV2.S at low or high dose, single or two shots; about five received placebo; per-sample allocation not given. Material that was analyzed had been drawn on day 63 after the first vaccine or placebo injection. The material was peripheral blood, obtained in a trial of Ad26.COV2.S vaccine versus placebo. All receptors derive from a person between 18 and 59 years old who received the Ad26.COV2.S COVID-19 vaccine or a placebo.

As DNA, the CDR3 is TGCGCCAGCAGCCACCCAGTGACTAGCCAAGCTCACTCTGGGGCCAACGTCCTGACTTTC. Its protein product is CASSHPVTSQAHSGANVLTF. The V gene is TRBV4-1, the J gene TRBJ2-6, with TRBD2 matching 7 bases. V trimming: 3 bases; J trimming: 0 bases; junction bases outside the gene matches: 14. The CDR3 totals 20 residues. Looked up from germline, CDR1 is MGHRA and CDR2 is YSYEKL.

This chain connects TRBV16 to TRBJ1-1, with a weak D call TRBD1 (6 bases). V was clipped by 0 bases and J by 6 bases, with 14 bases between them. The V gene's germline CDR1 is KGHSY and CDR2 FQNENV. CDR3 length: 15 residues. The CDR3 here is CASSQSGQGSAEAFF. As DNA, the CDR3 is TGTGCCAGCAGCCAATCGGGGCAGGGGAGCGCTGAAGCTTTCTTT.

The chain employs TRBV3-1 (or the pseudogene TRBV3-2) and TRBJ2-7; no definite D call. Germline values: CDR1 LGHDT, CDR2 YNNKEL (reference sequence). CDR3 length equals 11 residues. V was cut by 3 bases and J by 7 bases, with 7 bases left in between. The CDR3 is CASSQGGEQYF. In nucleotides, the CDR3 is TGTGCCAGCAGCCAGGGTGGGGAGCAGTACTTC.

V gene TRBV23-1 combines with J gene TRBJ1-3, with D unclear. TRBV23-1 is annotated as an ORF whose role is uncertain. V lost 2 bases to trimming and J lost 0 bases, with 11 bases between them. The length of the CDR3 is 16 residues. This chain's CDR3 is CASSQRKRLSGNTIYF. CDR3 DNA sequence: TGCGCCAGCAGTCAACGTAAAAGGCTCTCTGGAAACACCATATATTTT.

As concerns this clone: The same CDR3 can be traced to other DNA sequences in this sample. The genes are TRBV12-3 or TRBV12-4 and TRBJ1-1; a possible D gene is TRBD1 (6 bases). This CDR3 is built from 13 residues. The V end lost 2 bases, the J end lost 3 bases, and 7 bases lay between the germline ends. The CDR3 here is CASSLQGYTEAFF. The CDR3, as DNA: TGTGCCAGCAGTTTACAGGGGTACACTGAAGCTTTCTTT.

The rearrangement joins TRBV28 to TRBJ1-4; TRBD1 agrees at 7 bases. J lost 5 bases, V lost 3 bases, and 6 bases had no gene match. The CDR3 length is 15 residues. Germline CDR1 reads MDHEN; CDR2 reads SYDVKM. This CDR3 reads CASSFLGQQNEKLFF. The DNA of the CDR3 is TGTGCCAGCAGTTTTTTGGGACAGCAGAATGAAAAACTGTTTTTT.

As for this clone: This CDR3 is also generated by other DNA sequences in the sample. The rearrangement uses TRBV6-1 and TRBJ1-5, with D hard to call. V dropped 0 bases and J dropped 7 bases, with 1 base sitting between them. The CDR3 is 11 amino acids. Germline V gene data show CDR1 as MNHNS and CDR2 as SASEGT. CDR3 DNA: TGTGCCAGCAGTGAAGCCCAGCCCCAGCATTTT. It codes for CASSEAQPQHF.

The genes are TRBV19 and TRBJ2-1; the D is unclear. The V end was cut by 3 bases, the J end by 2 bases, with 14 bases between. The CDR3 contains 16 residues. Germline V gene data show CDR1 as LNHDA and CDR2 as SQIVND (reference sequence). This CDR3 reads CASSMSVAFPYNEQFF. CDR3 DNA sequence: TGTGCCAGTAGTATGTCGGTAGCTTTCCCCTACAATGAGCAGTTCTTC.

This chain connects TRBV6-6 to TRBJ1-1; TRBD1 is a possible D gene (6 bases). Germline V gene lookup returns CDR1 MNHNY and CDR2 SVGAGI (reference sequence). V was shortened by 6 bases and J by 4 bases, with 18 bases between the two germline ends. This CDR3 comprises 15 residues. Here the CDR3 DNA reads TGTGCCAGCAGCACACAGGGAGCCCTTTTCACTGAAGCTTTCTTT. It is translated as CASSTQGALFTEAFF.

The V gene is TRBV10-3, the J gene TRBJ2-3; 8 nucleotides align to TRBD2. The CDR3 length is 15 residues. Germline V gene lookup returns CDR1 ENHRY and CDR2 SYGVKD. The junction had 7 bases not matched to a gene; V was cut back by 6 bases and J by 2 bases. Here the CDR3 reads CAISPRRGATDTQYF. CDR3 coding DNA: TGTGCCATCAGCCCCCGGCGGGGGGCCACAGATACGCAGTATTTT.

This chain uses TRBV5-5 with TRBJ2-5, with D possibly being TRBD1 (5 bases). The CDR3 is 16 amino acids. Germline CDR1 and CDR2: SGHKS and YYEKEE (reference sequence). V dropped 3 bases and J dropped 5 bases, with 20 bases sitting between them. This chain's CDR3 is CASSSATVRDGETQYF. The CDR3, as DNA: TGTGCCAGCAGCTCAGCGACAGTCAGGGATGGGGAGACCCAGTACTTC.

This clone was counted a single time. The chain couples TRBV30 to TRBJ1-5; tentative D call: TRBD1 (6 bases). The CDR3 runs 13 residues. Germline V gene lookup returns CDR1 GTSNPN and CDR2 SVGIG (reference sequence). Trimming removed 8 bases from V and 3 bases from J, with 14 bases in between. CDR3 nucleotide sequence: TGTGCCGTCAAGCAGGGGCCCAATCAGCCCCAGCATTTT. Its translation: CAVKQGPNQPQHF.

The chain combines TRBV12-5 with TRBJ2-2, with 9 bases identical to TRBD1. CDR1 LGHNT and CDR2 FRNRAP come from the germline V gene. The CDR3 sequence is 16 residues long. J lost 5 bases, V lost 6 bases, and 10 bases had no gene match. CDR3 region: CASGYTGGVLTGELFF. The CDR3 nucleotides read TGTGCTAGTGGCTACACAGGGGGCGTATTGACCGGGGAGCTGTTTTTT.

The chain recombines TRBV19 with TRBJ2-7; TRBD1 is a possible D gene (6 bases). Germline loops: CDR1 LNHDA, CDR2 SQIVND (reference sequence). The CDR3 length is 16 residues. The V gene lost 1 base and the J gene lost 5 bases, with 18 bases spanning the gap. The CDR3: CASSIGTAEYSDEQYF. For the CDR3, the DNA is TGTGCCAGTAGTATAGGGACAGCGGAGTATTCCGACGAGCAGTACTTC.

This sequence joins TRBV15 and TRBJ2-3; D is perhaps TRBD1 or TRBD2 (5 bases each). This CDR3 contains 14 residues. Germline lookup yields CDR1 LNHNV and CDR2 YYDKDF (reference sequence). V lost 8 bases and J 9 bases, leaving 21 bases between the germline ends. The CDR3 loop is CATGARAGVRTQYF. The CDR3 DNA reads TGTGCCACCGGGGCTAGGGCCGGGGTGCGGACGCAGTATTTT.

The rearrangement joins TRBV24-1 to TRBJ2-1; D might be TRBD1 (5 bases). Deletions cut 9 bases from V and 5 bases from J, with 13 bases between. CDR1 and CDR2 from the germline V gene are KGHDR and SFDVKD. The CDR3 has 13 amino acids. CDR3 protein: CATGPGQNNEQFF. The CDR3 DNA is TGTGCCACCGGCCCAGGACAAAACAATGAGCAGTTCTTC.

The count of this clone is one. CDR3 loop: CASSLPGPRSYNEQFF. The CDR3 DNA reads as TGTGCCAGCAGCTTACCGGGACCTCGCTCCTACAATGAGCAGTTCTTC. This chain connects TRBV5-4 to TRBJ2-1, with D possibly being TRBD1 or TRBD2 (5 bases each). Per the germline V gene, CDR1 is SGHNT and CDR2 is YYREEE (reference sequence). The germline V and J ends were trimmed by 2 bases and 0 bases, with 12 bases remaining between them. This CDR3 has 16 amino acids.

The J gene is TRBJ1-2, the V gene TRBV5-1, with a tentative D call TRBD1 (5 bases). Trimming shortened V by 0 bases and J by 7 bases, and 13 bases separated the two germline ends. This CDR3 contains 14 residues. Germline-derived CDR1 and CDR2 are SGHRS and YFSETQ. CDR3 nucleotide sequence: TGCGCCAGCAGCTTGGGGGAGGGGACCGCTGGCTACACCTTC. It encodes CASSLGEGTAGYTF.

This clone came up a few times. This rearrangement joins TRBV4-1 to TRBJ1-5; 7 positions agree with TRBD1. Germline loops: CDR1 MGHRA, CDR2 YSYEKL. Trimming at V came to 0 bases and at J to 6 bases, leaving 14 bases not matched to a gene. The CDR3 runs to 18 residues. CDR3 residues: CASSQDPPTGLVSQPQHF. Written as DNA, the CDR3 is TGCGCCAGCAGCCAAGACCCTCCGACAGGGTTGGTGAGTCAGCCCCAGCATTTT.